This TCR beta chain was documented in a study of tumor-infiltrating lymphocytes in primary liver carcinoma. Study as a whole: In every tissue type, samples returned a similar yield of roughly 3.65 to 7.5 million productive TCRbeta reads. General study findings and limits: Tumor-adjacent and tumor-blood pairs shared a smaller degree of overlap than tumor region pairs.

The CDR3 is 16 amino acids. Germline assignment: CDR1 SGHAT and CDR2 FQNNGV. Without any cell sorting, roughly 20-30 mg of bulk tissue yielded co-extracted RNA and DNA. These patients lived with chronic HBV infection and had never been treated. Concerning this clonotype: No antigen is known for it. A much larger clone is a single base away; this may be a read error.

Constant-region priming of 500 ng total RNA yielded TCR beta cDNA. Three-round nested multiplex PCR performed with slightly modified ARM-PCR produced the TCR beta libraries. Researchers ran the first two PCR rounds for about 11 cycles each with TRBV1-TRBV30 forward primers and a C-beta reverse primer. Each CDR3 protein is one row after TCRdb ran MiXCR on the multiplex PCR reads. The sample shows some 130,000 distinct CDR3 sequences, about two thirds of them seen only once. The sequenced sample was tumor-adjacent normal liver tissue. The genes are TRBV11-2 and TRBJ2-2; 12 bases are shared with TRBD2. The receptor's source is an older woman with primary liver carcinoma and hepatitis B virus infection. The CDR3 DNA is TGTGCCATCAGCTTAGTGACTAGCGGGAGCACCGGGGAGCTGTTTTTT. Protein: CAISLVTSGSTGELFF.